This entry concerns a single T cell receptor beta chain. TCRdb reanalysed the RT-PCR reads using MiXCR and keeps one entry per CDR3 protein. The sample records more than 550,000 distinct CDR3 sequences, 12% to 15% being singletons. Germline assignment: CDR1 DFQATT and CDR2 SNEGSKA (reference sequence). The CDR3 extends over 15 amino acids. Trimming removed 1 base from V and 7 bases from J; junction bases left unmatched: 5. The sequenced sample consisted of memory CD4+ T cells from blood. V and J are TRBV20-1 and TRBJ2-1; 12 bases align to TRBD2. This clonotype originated in a female donor in good health, serving as a healthy control. CDR3 residues: CSARGWLAGGNEQFF. The CDR3 bases are TGCAGTGCTAGAGGATGGCTAGCGGGAGGGAATGAGCAGTTCTTC.